This is a list of T cell receptor beta chains from one sample in a study of cytomegalovirus exposure and HLA in healthy donors. Clones were sequenced by immunoSEQ multiplex PCR, and TCRdb holds only the in-frame ones, with some missing. This table has about 130,000 clones, approximately 80% appearing once. Sequencing was carried out using PBMCs. The receptors come from a female donor in good health and CMV-seropositive. CDR3s include the opening cysteine and the closing phenylalanine or tryptophan. D genes are given only for firm matches. Where a row states a size, it is once, few, many or the class of an expanded clone; other rows omit it.

d_call	clone_size	v_call	j_call	cdr3_nt	cdr3_aa
-	-	TRBV29-1	TRBJ1-2	TGCAGCGTTGAAGTGCCTGGGCGAAGCTATGGCTACACCTTC	CSVEVPGRSYGYTF
-	-	TRBV14	TRBJ2-7	TGTGCCAGCAGCCCGACAGGAACCTACGAGCAGTACTTC	CASSPTGTYEQYF
TRBD2	-	TRBV5-1	TRBJ2-5	TGCGCCAGCAGCTTACTAGCGGGAGGACCCTCGAGAGAGACCCAGTACTTC	CASSLLAGGPSRETQYF
TRBD2	few	TRBV9	TRBJ2-7	TGTGCCAGCAGCGCCGGACTAGCGGGAGGAGTCGAGCAGTACTTC	CASSAGLAGGVEQYF
-	-	TRBV19	TRBJ1-5	TGTGCCAGTAGTATGGGGGCAAGGAACAATCAGCCCCAGCATTTT	CASSMGARNNQPQHF
-	-	TRBV4-2	TRBJ2-7	TGTGCCAGCAGCCAAGATCGAGCCTACGAGCAGTACTTC	CASSQDRAYEQYF
TRBD2	-	TRBV10-1	TRBJ2-2	TGCGCCAGCAGTGAGTCCCTAGCGGGAGGGCCCGGGGAGCTGTTTTTT	CASSESLAGGPGELFF
TRBD2	-	TRBV29-1	TRBJ2-1	TGCAGCGCATTGGGACTAGCGGGAGCGAATGAGCAGTTCTTC	CSALGLAGANEQFF
TRBD2	-	TRBV9	TRBJ2-2	TGTGCCAGCAGCCCCCGGACTAGCGGGAAGAACACCGGGGAGCTGTTTTTT	CASSPRTSGKNTGELFF
-	few	TRBV6-5	TRBJ1-1	TGTGCCAGCAGTTATAAACGGTCGGAGACTGAAGCTTTCTTT	CASSYKRSETEAFF
-	-	TRBV11-2	TRBJ1-5	TGTGCCAGCAGCCCGACGGGAGGGCTAAGGCAGCCCCAGCATTTT	CASSPTGGLRQPQHF
-	-	TRBV28	TRBJ1-4	TGTGCCAGCAGTTTAGGGGGGTCAGCTAATGAAAAACTGTTTTTT	CASSLGGSANEKLFF
TRBD2	-	TRBV10-1	TRBJ2-5	TGCGCCAGCAGTGATCAACGGGAGGGGCAGTACTTC	CASSDQREGQYF